This TCR beta chain was recorded in a study of T cell responses to AZD1222 COVID-19 vaccine. Study-level results: Females made up more of the donors, who were largely white British, and clonal diversity may have come out too low. Spike-specific TCR breadth and depth went up after people got two AZD1222 doses. Close to half of spike-specific TCRs reportedly recognize unmutated variant regions.

Worth noting for this clone: Its antigen is not identified.

The germline gives CDR1 SGHRS, CDR2 YFSETQ. This CDR3 has 14 residues. The trim removed 3 bases at V and 8 bases at J, leaving 10 bases unmatched. Assay: immunoSEQ multiplex PCR; the TCRdb copy retains only in-frame clones and omits some. The repertoire has some 150,000 clones, over 75% of them found once; the top ten carry approximately 4.5%. The J gene is TRBJ1-2, the V gene TRBV5-1; 7 bases align to TRBD1. The sequence was collected from an adult in good health. Sequencing used peripheral blood, obtained on day 0 of AZD1222 vaccination. The CDR3 spells CASSSNRQGRGYTF. CDR3 DNA sequence: TGCGCCAGCAGCTCAAACCGACAGGGTCGAGGCTACACCTTC.